This TCR beta chain was captured by sequencing in a study of shared clonotypes between healthy human individuals. Details on this clone: Its antigen is as yet unknown.

TCRdb keeps only in-frame clones here, not all; method: immunoSEQ multiplex PCR. This sample has over 2 million clones, with roughly 95% found just once. Trimming removed 4 bases from V and 2 bases from J; junction bases left unmatched: 5. Germline V gene lookup returns CDR1 SGHDN and CDR2 FVKESK. The CDR3 spans 15 residues. Overall study findings and caveats: Estimated richness values were generally larger in naive subsets than in memory subsets. Clonotype sharing across donors was expected to vary with sequencing depth.

Adult donors, all healthy and HIV-negative, had no recent acute infections or vaccinations. This receptor was taken from a man aged 18 to 30 in good health. V is TRBV14 and J is TRBJ1-2; 9 bases line up with TRBD1. Input material: naive CD4+ T cells sorted from blood. Subset indicated: CD45RA+ positively selected. The CDR3 nucleotides read TGTGCCAGCAGCCCGGGGACAGGGAGAAACTATGGCTACACCTTC. Protein sequence: CASSPGTGRNYGYTF. Together with reference TRBV14 and TRBJ1-2, the CDR3 gives the full variable domain: EAGVTQFPSHSVIEKGQTVTLRCDPISGHDNLYWYRRVMGKEIKFLLHFVKESKQDESGMPNNRFLAERTGGTYSTLKVQPAELEDSGVYFCASSPGTGRNYGYTFGSGTRLTVV.